These 2 T cell receptor beta chains originate from one sample sequenced in a study of blood T cell repertoires in COVID-19. Assay: immunoSEQ multiplex PCR; the TCRdb copy retains only in-frame clones and omits some. This table holds tens of thousands of clones, 65% to 85% found once. Sequencing used peripheral blood. Source of these receptors: a man aged 45 to 65 with acute or convalescent COVID-19.

V is TRBV15 and J is TRBJ2-4, with 8 positions matching TRBD1. CDR1 and CDR2 (germline): LNHNV, YYDKDF (reference sequence). V was pared by 2 bases and J by 3 bases, with 3 bases of the junction left unmatched. The CDR3 length is 15 residues. The CDR3 protein is CATSRLDRVKNIQYF. The CDR3 coding sequence is TGTGCCACCAGCAGATTGGACAGGGTCAAAAACATTCAGTACTTC.

The table lists this clone with a count of one. The chain recombines TRBV5-1 with TRBJ1-1; unclear D gene. Germline loops: CDR1 SGHRS, CDR2 YFSETQ. Trimming left V 4 bases short and J 8 bases short, with 12 bases between. This CDR3 region has 12 residues. DNA for the CDR3: TGCGCCAGCAGCCTCAATACCGAGGAAGCTTTCTTT. Its protein product is CASSLNTEEAFF.